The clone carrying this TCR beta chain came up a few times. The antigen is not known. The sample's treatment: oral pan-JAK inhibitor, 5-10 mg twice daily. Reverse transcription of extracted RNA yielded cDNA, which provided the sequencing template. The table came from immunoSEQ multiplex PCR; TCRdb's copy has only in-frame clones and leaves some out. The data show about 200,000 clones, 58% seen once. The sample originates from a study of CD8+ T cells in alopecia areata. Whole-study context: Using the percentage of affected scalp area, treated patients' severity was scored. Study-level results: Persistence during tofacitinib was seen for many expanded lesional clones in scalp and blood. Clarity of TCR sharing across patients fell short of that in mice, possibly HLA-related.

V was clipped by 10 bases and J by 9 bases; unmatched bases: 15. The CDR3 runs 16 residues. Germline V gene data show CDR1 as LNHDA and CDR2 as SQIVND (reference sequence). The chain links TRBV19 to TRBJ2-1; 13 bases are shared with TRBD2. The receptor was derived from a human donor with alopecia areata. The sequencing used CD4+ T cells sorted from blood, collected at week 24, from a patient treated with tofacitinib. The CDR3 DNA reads TGTGCCACCCATGCGCCGGGACTAGCGGGATGGACTGAGCAGTTCTTC. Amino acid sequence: CATHAPGLAGWTEQFF.